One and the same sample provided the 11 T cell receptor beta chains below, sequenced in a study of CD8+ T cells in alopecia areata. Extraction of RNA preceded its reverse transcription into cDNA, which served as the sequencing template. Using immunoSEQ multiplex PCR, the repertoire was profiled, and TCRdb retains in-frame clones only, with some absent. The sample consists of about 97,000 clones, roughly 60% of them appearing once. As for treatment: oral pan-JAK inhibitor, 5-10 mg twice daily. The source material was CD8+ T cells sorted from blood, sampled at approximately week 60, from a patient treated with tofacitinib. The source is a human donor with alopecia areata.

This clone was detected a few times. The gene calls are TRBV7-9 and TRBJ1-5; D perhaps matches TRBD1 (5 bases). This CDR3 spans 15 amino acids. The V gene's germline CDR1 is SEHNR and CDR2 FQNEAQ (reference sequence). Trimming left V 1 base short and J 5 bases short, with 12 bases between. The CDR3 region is CASSLDPGEDQPQHF. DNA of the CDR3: TGTGCCAGCAGCTTAGATCCGGGGGAGGATCAGCCCCAGCATTTT.

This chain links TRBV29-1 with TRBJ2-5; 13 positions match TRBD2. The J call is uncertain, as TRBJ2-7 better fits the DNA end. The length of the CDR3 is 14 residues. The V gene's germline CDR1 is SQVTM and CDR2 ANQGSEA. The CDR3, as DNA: TGCAGCGTTGTAAGGACTAGCGGGGGCTACGAGCAGTACTTC. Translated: CSVVRTSGGYEQYF.

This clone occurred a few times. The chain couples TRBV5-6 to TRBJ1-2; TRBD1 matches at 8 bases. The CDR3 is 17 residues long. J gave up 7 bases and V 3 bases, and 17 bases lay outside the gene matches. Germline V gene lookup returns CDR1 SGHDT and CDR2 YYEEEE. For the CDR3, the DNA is TGTGCCAGCAGCTGGGATCTAACGGGACAGGATGTTGGTGGCTACACCTTC. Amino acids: CASSWDLTGQDVGGYTF.

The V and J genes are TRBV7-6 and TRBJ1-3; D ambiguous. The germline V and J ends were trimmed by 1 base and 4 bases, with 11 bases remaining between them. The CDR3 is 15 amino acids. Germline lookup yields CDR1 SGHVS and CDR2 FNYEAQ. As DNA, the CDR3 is TGTGCCAGCAGCTTAGAGGGTGATCTAGGAAACACCATATATTTT. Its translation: CASSLEGDLGNTIYF.

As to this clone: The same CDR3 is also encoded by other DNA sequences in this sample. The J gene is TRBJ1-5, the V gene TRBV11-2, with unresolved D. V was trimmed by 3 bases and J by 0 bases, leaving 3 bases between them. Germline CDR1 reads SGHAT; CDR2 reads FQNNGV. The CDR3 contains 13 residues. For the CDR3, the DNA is TGTGCCAGCAGCTTGGATAGCAATCAGCCCCAGCATTTT. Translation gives CASSLDSNQPQHF.

The CDR3 is CASSLEGRVNQPQHF. The CDR3 DNA follows: TGTGCCAGCAGCTTAGAAGGCAGGGTAAATCAGCCCCAGCATTTT. The chain links TRBV7-9 to TRBJ1-5, with D tentatively TRBD1 (5 bases). The ends were cut back, 1 base at V and 4 bases at J, with 11 bases in the middle. The CDR3 sequence is 15 residues long. Per germline, CDR1 SEHNR and CDR2 FQNEAQ (reference sequence).

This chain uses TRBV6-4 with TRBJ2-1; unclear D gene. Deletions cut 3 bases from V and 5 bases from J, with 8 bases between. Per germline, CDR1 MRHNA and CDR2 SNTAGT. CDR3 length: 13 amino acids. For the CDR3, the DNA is TGTGCCAGCAGTGATGTTAGGGACAATGAGCAGTTCTTC. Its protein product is CASSDVRDNEQFF.

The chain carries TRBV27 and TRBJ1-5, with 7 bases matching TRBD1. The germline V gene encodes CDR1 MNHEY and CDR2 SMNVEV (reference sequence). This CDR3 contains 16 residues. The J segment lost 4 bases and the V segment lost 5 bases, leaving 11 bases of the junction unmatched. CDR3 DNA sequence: TGTGCCAGCAGTCCACTTGGGACAGTCTTGAATCAGCCCCAGCATTTT. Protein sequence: CASSPLGTVLNQPQHF.

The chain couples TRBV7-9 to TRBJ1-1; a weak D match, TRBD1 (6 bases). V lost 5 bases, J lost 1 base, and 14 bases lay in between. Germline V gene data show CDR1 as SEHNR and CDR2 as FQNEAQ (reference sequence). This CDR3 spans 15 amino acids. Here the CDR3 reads CASSTEGVANTEAFF. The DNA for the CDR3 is TGTGCCAGCAGCACAGAGGGGGTGGCGAACACTGAAGCTTTCTTT.

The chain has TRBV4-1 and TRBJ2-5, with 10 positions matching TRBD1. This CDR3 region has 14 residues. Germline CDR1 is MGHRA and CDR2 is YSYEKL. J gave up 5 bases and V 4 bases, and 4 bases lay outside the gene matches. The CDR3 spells CASSPGQGGETQYF. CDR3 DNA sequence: TGCGCCAGCAGCCCTGGACAGGGGGGCGAGACCCAGTACTTC.

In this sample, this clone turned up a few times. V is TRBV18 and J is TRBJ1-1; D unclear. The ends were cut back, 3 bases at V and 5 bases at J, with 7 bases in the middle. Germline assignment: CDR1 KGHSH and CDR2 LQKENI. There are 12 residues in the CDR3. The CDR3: CASSPRSTEAFF. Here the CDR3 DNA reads TGTGCCAGCTCACCTCGTTCAACTGAAGCTTTCTTT.